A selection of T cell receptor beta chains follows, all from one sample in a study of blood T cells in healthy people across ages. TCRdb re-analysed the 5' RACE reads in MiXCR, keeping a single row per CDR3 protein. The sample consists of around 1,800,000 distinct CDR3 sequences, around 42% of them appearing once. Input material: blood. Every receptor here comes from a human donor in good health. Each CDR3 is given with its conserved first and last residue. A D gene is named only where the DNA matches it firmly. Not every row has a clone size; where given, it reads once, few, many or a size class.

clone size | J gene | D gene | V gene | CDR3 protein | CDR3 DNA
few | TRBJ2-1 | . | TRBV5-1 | CASSLGGKSYNEQFF | TGCGCCAGCAGCTTGGGAGGGAAATCCTACAATGAGCAGTTCTTC
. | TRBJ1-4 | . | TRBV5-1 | CASSLGTVYEKLFF | TGCGCCAGCAGCTTGGGGACGGTCTATGAAAAACTGTTTTTT
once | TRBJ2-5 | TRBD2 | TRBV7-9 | CASSPRLAGGLPPQETLYF | TGTGCCAGCAGCCCTCGACTAGCGGGGGGGCTGCCCCCCCAAGAGACCCTGTACTTC
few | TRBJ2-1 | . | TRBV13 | CASSLGLTRNEQFF | TGTGCCAGCAGCTTAGGCCTTACAAGGAATGAGCAGTTCTTC
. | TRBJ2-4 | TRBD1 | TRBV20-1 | CSAREEGRGHIQYF | TGCAGTGCTAGAGAGGAAGGCAGGGGGCACATTCAGTACTTC
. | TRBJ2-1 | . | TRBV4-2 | CASSQDFRLTGEQFF | TGTGCCAGCAGCCAAGATTTTAGGTTAACGGGTGAGCAGTTCTTC
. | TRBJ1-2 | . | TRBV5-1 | CASSSMGGTSVHGSTF | TGCGCCAGCAGCTCCATGGGGGGAACAAGTGTGCATGGCTCCACCTTC
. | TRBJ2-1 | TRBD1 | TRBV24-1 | CATSDQDRGYNEQFF | TGTGCCACCAGTGACCAAGACAGGGGTTACAATGAGCAGTTCTTC
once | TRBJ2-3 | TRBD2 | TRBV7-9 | CASSLLLAESTDTQYF | TGTGCCAGCAGCTTACTACTAGCGGAGAGCACAGATACGCAGTATTTT
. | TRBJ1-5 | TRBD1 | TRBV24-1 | CATSTGGSNQPQHF | TGTGCCACCAGTACAGGGGGAAGCAATCAGCCCCAGCATTTT
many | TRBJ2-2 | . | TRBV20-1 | CSASNGGELFF | TGCAGTGCTAGTAACGGCGGGGAGCTGTTTTTT
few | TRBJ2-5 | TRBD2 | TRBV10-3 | CAISDPIRLAGGQETQYF | TGTGCCATCAGTGACCCCATTCGACTAGCGGGGGGCCAAGAGACCCAGTACTTC
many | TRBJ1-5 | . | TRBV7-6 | CASSQGSGSNQPQHF | TGTGCCAGCAGCCAGGGGTCGGGGAGCAATCAGCCCCAGCATTTT
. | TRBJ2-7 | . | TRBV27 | CASSFDSTSYEQYF | TGTGCCAGCAGTTTCGACAGTACTTCCTACGAGCAGTACTTC
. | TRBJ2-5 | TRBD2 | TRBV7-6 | CASSLGYGKRLAVQETQYF | TGTGCCAGCAGCTTGGGATATGGAAAAAGGCTAGCGGTCCAAGAGACCCAGTACTTC
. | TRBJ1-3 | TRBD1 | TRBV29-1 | CSTTRQGSGNTIYF | TGCAGCACAACTCGACAGGGCTCTGGAAACACCATATATTTT
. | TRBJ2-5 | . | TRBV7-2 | CASSKPGRPLAQYF | TGTGCCAGCAGCAAGCCGGGACGACCTTTGGCCCAGTACTTC
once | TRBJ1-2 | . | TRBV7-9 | CASSLISGAEGYTF | TGTGCCAGCAGCTTAATTTCCGGGGCTGAGGGCTACACCTTC
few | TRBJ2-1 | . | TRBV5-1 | CASSLVVFPAEQFF | TGCGCCAGCAGCTTGGTGGTATTCCCCGCTGAGCAGTTCTTC
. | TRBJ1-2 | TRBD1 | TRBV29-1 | CSVGTGTVYGYTF | TGCAGCGTTGGTACCGGGACAGTCTATGGCTACACCTTC
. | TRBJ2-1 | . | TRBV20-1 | CSAGGAASRYNEQFF | TGCAGTGCTGGCGGTGCGGCTAGCCGGTACAATGAGCAGTTCTTC
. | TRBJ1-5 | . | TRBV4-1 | CASSQESQGHQPQHF | TGCGCCAGCAGCCAAGAAAGTCAGGGACATCAGCCCCAGCATTTT
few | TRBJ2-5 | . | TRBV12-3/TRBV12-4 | CASSLGPGDQETQYF | TGTGCCAGCAGTTTAGGTCCAGGCGACCAAGAGACCCAGTACTTC
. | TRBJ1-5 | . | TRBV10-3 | CAISEIGQGNQPQHF | TGTGCCATCAGTGAAATCGGCCAGGGAAATCAGCCCCAGCATTTT
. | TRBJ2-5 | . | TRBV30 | CAWSVTGLSETQYF | TGTGCCTGGAGTGTCACAGGGTTATCGGAGACCCAGTACTTC
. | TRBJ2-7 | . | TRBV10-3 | CAISESGMRGGRHEQYF | TGTGCCATCAGTGAGTCGGGGATGAGGGGGGGCCGCCACGAGCAGTACTTC
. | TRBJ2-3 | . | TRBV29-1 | CSVEKETLPGDTQYF | TGCAGCGTTGAAAAAGAAACCCTTCCTGGAGATACGCAGTATTTT
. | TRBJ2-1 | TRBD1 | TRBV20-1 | CSARDHRGLLDEQFF | TGCAGTGCTAGAGACCACAGGGGGCTCCTGGATGAGCAGTTCTTC
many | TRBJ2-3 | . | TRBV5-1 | CASSFSSDTQYF | TGCGCCAGCAGCTTTTCATCGGATACGCAGTATTTT
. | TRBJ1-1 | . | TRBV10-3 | CAISEFETEAFF | TGTGCCATCAGTGAGTTCGAAACTGAAGCTTTCTTT
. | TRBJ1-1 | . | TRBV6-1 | CASGWNMNTEAFF | TGTGCCAGCGGATGGAACATGAACACTGAAGCTTTCTTT
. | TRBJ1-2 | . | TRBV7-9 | CASSFGGSAGYTF | TGTGCCAGCAGCTTCGGGGGCTCGGCTGGCTACACCTTC
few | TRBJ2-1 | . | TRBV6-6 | CASSYAGNYNEQFF | TGTGCCAGCAGTTATGCGGGTAACTACAATGAGCAGTTCTTC
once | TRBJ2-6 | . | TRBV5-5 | CASSLNQGGANVLTF | TGTGCCAGCAGCCTAAACCAGGGTGGGGCCAACGTCCTGACTTTC
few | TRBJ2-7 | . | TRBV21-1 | CASSKARQGPSYEQYF | TGTGCCAGCAGCAAAGCCCGACAGGGGCCCTCCTACGAGCAGTACTTC
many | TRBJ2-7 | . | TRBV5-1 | CASSFDSYEQYF | TGTGCCAGCAGCTTCGATTCCTACGAGCAGTACTTC
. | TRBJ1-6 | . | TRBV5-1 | CASSFISGSPLHF | TGCGCCAGCAGCTTCATCTCTGGTTCACCCCTCCACTTT
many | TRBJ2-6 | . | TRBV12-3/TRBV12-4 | CASSTQGSGANVLTF | TGTGCCAGCAGTACACAGGGCTCTGGGGCCAACGTCCTGACTTTC
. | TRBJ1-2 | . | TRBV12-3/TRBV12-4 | CASSLQGKRGYTF | TGTGCCAGCAGTCTACAGGGCAAGAGGGGCTACACCTTC
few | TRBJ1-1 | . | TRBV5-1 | CASSLDISSEAFF | TGCGCCAGCAGCTTGGATATATCCTCTGAAGCTTTCTTT
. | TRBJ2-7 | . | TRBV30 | CAWNQGRHEQYF | TGTGCCTGGAATCAGGGTCGCCACGAGCAGTACTTC
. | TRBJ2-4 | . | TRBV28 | CASSFAQRNIQYF | TGTGCCAGCAGTTTCGCGCAGAGAAACATTCAGTACTTC
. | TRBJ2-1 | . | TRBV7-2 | CASSIGLFSSYNEQFF | TGTGCCAGCAGCATCGGACTCTTCTCCTCCTACAATGAGCAGTTCTTC
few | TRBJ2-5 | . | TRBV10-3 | CAISDTRETQYF | TGTGCCATCAGTGATACCCGTGAGACCCAGTACTTC
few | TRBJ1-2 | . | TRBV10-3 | CAVPQGFGYSYTF | TGTGCCGTACCACAGGGCTTCGGCTATAGCTACACCTTC
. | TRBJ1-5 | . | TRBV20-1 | CSASVPGSNQPQHF | TGCAGTGCTAGTGTCCCTGGTAGCAATCAGCCCCAGCATTTT